This record looks at one TCR beta chain sequence and its context. Study processing details: The assay estimated nucleated cells by amplifying reference gene primers. Sequencing was performed with immunoSEQ multiplex PCR; in TCRdb, only in-frame clones are kept and a portion is missing. That table is the source of V, J and clone size, and D and trimming were worked out from the DNA. The data hold fewer than 250,000 clones, with roughly nine tenths observed a single time. These data come from a study of blood T cell repertoires in COVID-19. Overall study context: The United States, Italy and Spain were the sources of the acute and convalescent COVID-19 samples. Nucleic acid was either cDNA or gDNA, and it came from T cells, B-cell-depleted T cells, or PBMCs.

The CDR3 sequence is 13 residues long. This TCR was sampled from a woman in her forties or fifties with acute or convalescent COVID-19. This sequence joins TRBV21-1 and TRBJ2-5; the table's D call of TRBD2 was not tested on the DNA. TRBV21-1 is flagged as a pseudogene. Sequenced material: peripheral blood. The CDR3 coding sequence is TGTGCCAGCAGCAAAGTGCCGGGGGAGACCCAGTACTTC. Its translation: CASSKVPGETQYF.